The clone carrying this T cell receptor (beta chain) was observed a handful of times. Its specificity is not known. This specimen comes from a study of T-cell reconstitution after alpha-beta-depleted transplantation in children. Study findings and constraints: At around two months after transplant, the alpha-beta T cells were reportedly derived from several hundred expanded clones that came from non-depleted graft cells.

The TCRbeta library incorporated unique molecular identifiers. TCRdb redid the calling of the PCR reads with MiXCR, one entry per CDR3 protein. The table includes approximately 230,000 distinct CDR3 sequences, roughly a quarter detected once. The source is a female patient between 2 and 10 years old who had a stem cell transplant for congenital amegakaryocytic thrombocytopenia, so the T cells may come from the graft donor. Source: PBMCs, mostly from graft donor cells, taken 360 days after TCRalphabeta/CD19-depleted stem cell transplant.

Written as DNA, the CDR3 is TGCGCCAGCAGCCGACACGTCTTGAAGTCCTACAATGAGCAGTTCTTC. Protein sequence: CASSRHVLKSYNEQFF. The V call is TRBV4-3, the J call TRBJ2-1; the D is unclear. The CDR3 totals 16 residues. V was pared by 4 bases and J by 1 base, with 14 bases between. Germline CDR1 and CDR2: LGHNA and YSLEER.